These 23 T cell receptor beta chains were all obtained from the same sample, sequenced in a study of blood T cell repertoires in COVID-19. Profiled with immunoSEQ multiplex PCR; TCRdb holds only in-frame clones, not every one. Here the sample spans roughly 380,000 clones, approximately 89% being singletons. Specimen: PBMCs or T cells enriched from blood (not recorded which). These receptors were taken from a man aged 30-40 years who had recovered from COVID-19.

The V and J genes are TRBV14 and TRBJ1-2; 8 bases agree with TRBD1. Per the germline V gene, CDR1 is SGHDN and CDR2 is FVKESK. This CDR3 has 17 amino acids. V gave up 1 base and J gave up 5 bases; unmatched junction bases: 12. The CDR3 bases are TGTGCCAGCAGCCAAGGCTCCGCCGGACAGGGAGGGTATGGCTACACCTTC. Its translation: CASSQGSAGQGGYGYTF.

CDR3 bases: TGTGCCAGCAGTGTGAGCGGAAGGGCTAATGAAAAACTGTTTTTT. This codes for CASSVSGRANEKLFF. The chain uses TRBV6-6 and TRBJ1-4; D is unresolved. Trimming shortened V by 5 bases and J by 3 bases, and 13 bases separated the two germline ends. The CDR3 loop spans 15 amino acids. CDR1 is MNHNY and CDR2 is SVGAGI in the germline V gene (reference sequence).

In this sample, this clone turned up once. The chain recombines TRBV5-1 with TRBJ2-5; D gene uncertain. V lost 1 base to trimming and J lost 2 bases, with 9 bases between them. Germline V CDR1 and CDR2: SGHRS, YFSETQ. The CDR3 spans 14 residues. This chain's CDR3 is CASSLRQDQETQYF. DNA for the CDR3: TGCGCCAGCAGCTTGAGGCAGGATCAAGAGACCCAGTACTTC.

The chain recombines TRBV2 with TRBJ2-7, with D possibly TRBD1 on 5 matching bases. V was pared by 5 bases and J by 2 bases, with 10 bases between. This CDR3 is built from 13 residues. The germline CDR1 and CDR2 sequences are SNHLY and FYNNEI. The CDR3 region has the DNA TGTGCCAGCAGTCGGCCAGGGACCTACGAGCAGTACTTC. Translating it yields CASSRPGTYEQYF.

This clone was counted only a few times. The V gene is TRBV19, the J gene TRBJ1-2; 7 bases are a match to TRBD1. CDR3 length: 14 amino acids. The V and J ends lost 10 bases and 2 bases, in that order; junction bases with no gene match: 10. In germline, CDR1 is LNHDA, CDR2 SQIVND (reference sequence). In DNA, the CDR3 is TGTGCCATAGAAGACAGGGCGAAGAACTATGGCTACACCTTC. It translates to CAIEDRAKNYGYTF.

The rearrangement joins TRBV2 to TRBJ1-3; TRBD1 is a possible D gene (6 bases). Trimming took 6 bases from V and 3 from J, leaving 12 bases between them. The CDR3 contains 14 residues. Germline CDR1 SNHLY, CDR2 FYNNEI. For the CDR3, the DNA is TGTGCCAGCAGCGACGGGACAAGTGGAAACACCATATATTTT. It is translated as CASSDGTSGNTIYF. The whole variable domain, remainder taken from reference TRBV2 and TRBJ1-3, is EPEVTQTPSHQVTQMGQEVILRCVPISNHLYFYWYRQILGQKVEFLVSFYNNEISEKSEIFDDQFSVERPDGSNFTLKIRSTKLEDSAMYFCASSDGTSGNTIYFGEGSWLTVV.

This clone has at least ten counts. The rearrangement uses TRBV6-2 or TRBV6-3 and TRBJ1-2; 7 bases align to TRBD1. The germline CDR1 and CDR2 sequences are MNHEY and SVGEGT. This CDR3 spans 13 amino acids. The V segment lost 2 bases and the J segment 7 bases; nucleotides outside the gene matches: 4. CDR3 residues: CASSYHDRAGYTF. The CDR3 DNA is TGTGCCAGCAGTTACCATGACAGGGCTGGCTACACCTTC.

A single count supports this clone. The junction and the germline gene differ at one end; a read error may be behind it. This chain uses TRBV4-1 with TRBJ2-1; 7 bases fit TRBD2. The CDR3 spans 15 residues. Germline V gene data show CDR1 as MGHRA and CDR2 as YSYEKL. CDR3 loop: CASSQDMGDYDEQFF. The CDR3 region has the DNA TGCGCCAGCAGCCAAGATATGGGGGACTACGATGAGCAGTTCTTC.

The V gene is TRBV30, the J gene TRBJ2-5, with D perhaps matching TRBD1 (6 bases). The CDR3 has 12 amino acids. V was clipped by 4 bases and J by 3 bases, with 9 bases between them. CDR1 and CDR2 from the germline V gene are GTSNPN and SVGIG (reference sequence). In nucleotides, the CDR3 is TGTGCCTGGAACAGGGTTGAAGAGACCCAGTACTTC. Protein product: CAWNRVEETQYF.

The chain carries TRBV3-1 (or the pseudogene TRBV3-2) and TRBJ1-1; D might be TRBD1 (5 bases). The V end lost 1 base, the J end lost 5 bases, and 14 bases lay between the germline ends. This CDR3 comprises 15 residues. The germline gives CDR1 LGHDT, CDR2 YNNKEL (reference sequence). CDR3 sequence: CASSQVSGSRTEAFF. Written as DNA, the CDR3 is TGTGCCAGCAGCCAAGTCTCAGGGTCTCGGACTGAAGCTTTCTTT.

This rearrangement joins TRBV19 to TRBJ1-3; D is possibly TRBD1 (5 bases). Per the germline V gene, CDR1 is LNHDA and CDR2 is SQIVND (reference sequence). The CDR3 is 18 residues long. V was pared by 3 bases and J by 0 bases, with 18 bases between. The CDR3 spells CASSIIPIGALSGNTIYF. In DNA form, the CDR3 reads TGTGCCAGTAGTATTATTCCTATAGGGGCTCTCTCTGGAAACACCATATATTTT.

The CDR3 sequence is CASSRGGGAAYGYTF. CDR3 bases: TGTGCCAGCAGCCGCGGGGGGGGCGCGGCCTATGGCTACACCTTC. The chain links TRBV2 to TRBJ1-2, with D possibly matching TRBD1 (6 bases). Germline values: CDR1 SNHLY, CDR2 FYNNEI. This CDR3 region has 15 residues. Trimming took off 6 bases at V and 4 bases at J, with 18 bases between the two ends.

The V and J genes are TRBV19 and TRBJ1-6; TRBD1 agrees at 7 bases. The CDR3 runs to 15 residues. Germline V gene lookup returns CDR1 LNHDA and CDR2 SQIVND (reference sequence). V gave up 6 bases and J gave up 10 bases; unmatched junction bases: 12. The CDR3 nucleotides read TGTGCCAGTAGCCTCGGGACAGCCGGGTCGTCACCCCTCCACTTT. Amino acids: CASSLGTAGSSPLHF.

The V and J genes are TRBV5-1 and TRBJ1-1, with 7 bases identical to TRBD1. The germline V gene encodes CDR1 SGHRS and CDR2 YFSETQ. The CDR3 loop spans 13 amino acids. Trimming at V came to 9 bases and at J to 1 base, leaving 6 bases not matched to a gene. The CDR3: CATSRTGNTEAFF. CDR3 DNA: TGCGCCACCTCACGGACAGGGAACACTGAAGCTTTCTTT. Using reference TRBV5-1 and TRBJ1-1 for the parts outside the CDR3, the full variable domain is KAGVTQTPRYLIKTRGQQVTLSCSPISGHRSVSWYQQTPGQGLQFLFEYFSETQRNKGNFPGRFSGRQFSNSRSEMNVSTLELGDSALYLCATSRTGNTEAFFGQGTRLTVV.

The chain has TRBV7-2 and TRBJ2-2, with 8 bases aligning to TRBD1. After removal of 2 bases from V and 7 bases from J, the junction contained 9 bases not matched to a gene. The germline CDR1 and CDR2 sequences are SGHTA and FQGNSA. The length of the CDR3 is 16 residues. The CDR3: CASSLQGARWGGELFF. The CDR3 DNA is TGTGCCAGCAGCTTACAGGGGGCGCGCTGGGGCGGGGAGCTGTTTTTT.

Remarks on this clone: Other DNA sequences of this sample code for an identical CDR3. The chain carries TRBV7-6 and TRBJ1-6; 8 nucleotides align to TRBD1. The V segment lost 4 bases and the J segment 7 bases; nucleotides outside the gene matches: 6. The CDR3 is made up of 15 amino acids. Germline CDR1 reads SGHVS; CDR2 reads FNYEAQ. This chain's CDR3 is CASSSGQGLNSPLHF. The CDR3, as DNA: TGTGCCAGCAGCTCCGGACAGGGACTCAATTCACCCCTCCACTTT.

This clone was counted a single time. CDR3 in DNA: TGTGCCAGCAGTTTGAGGCCCCTTAGCGGGGGGGCGGGGGAGCAGTTCTTC. This codes for CASSLRPLSGGAGEQFF. The chain uses TRBV27 and TRBJ2-1; 11 bases are shared with TRBD2. The V and J ends lost 3 bases and 10 bases, in that order; junction bases with no gene match: 14. From germline, CDR1 is MNHEY and CDR2 SMNVEV (reference sequence). This CDR3 is built from 17 residues.

This chain connects TRBV5-1 to TRBJ2-3; TRBD2 matches at 9 bases. The CDR3 loop spans 16 amino acids. Germline CDR1 reads SGHRS; CDR2 reads YFSETQ. The trim removed 4 bases at V and 4 bases at J, leaving 10 bases unmatched. The CDR3 DNA follows: TGCGCCAGCAGCCCCCTCGGCGGGGGGGCAGCAGATACGCAGTATTTT. This gives the protein CASSPLGGGAADTQYF.

The chain recombines TRBV25-1 with TRBJ2-3, with 8 bases identical to TRBD2. This CDR3 comprises 14 residues. Germline CDR1 MGHDK, CDR2 SYGVNS. Trimming took 3 bases from V and 4 from J; bases not matched to a gene: 3. CDR3 region: CASSDTGGADTQYF. The DNA for the CDR3 is TGTGCCAGCAGTGATACCGGGGGGGCAGATACGCAGTATTTT.

This clone has a single count. The V and J genes are TRBV11-2 and TRBJ1-1; no reliable D call. Per germline, CDR1 SGHAT and CDR2 FQNNGV. This CDR3 contains 12 residues. V lost 3 bases and J lost 6, with 8 bases in between. In DNA, the CDR3 is TGTGCCAGCAGCTTTCTTTCCCCTGAAGCTTTCTTT. Translating it yields CASSFLSPEAFF. Filled out from reference TRBV11-2 and TRBJ1-1, the complete variable domain reads EAGVAQSPRYKIIEKRQSVAFWCNPISGHATLYWYQQILGQGPKLLIQFQNNGVVDDSQLPKDRFSAERLKGVDSTLKIQPAKLEDSAVYLCASSFLSPEAFFGQGTRLTVV.

The chain carries TRBV10-3 and TRBJ2-1, with 9 bases that match TRBD2. Germline CDR1 ENHRY, CDR2 SYGVKD. The V gene end was trimmed by 7 bases and the J gene end by 4 bases; junction bases not matched to a gene: 8. CDR3 length: 15 amino acids. CDR3 sequence: CAITQEAGGYNEQFF. The CDR3 DNA follows: TGTGCCATCACCCAAGAAGCGGGGGGTTACAATGAGCAGTTCTTC.

To note about this clone: Other DNA sequences within the sample encode an identical CDR3. This chain connects TRBV7-2 to TRBJ1-5, with TRBD1 matching over 7 bases. CDR1 and CDR2 from the germline V gene are SGHTA and FQGNSA. CDR3 length equals 15 residues. The trim removed 1 base at V and 4 bases at J, leaving 4 bases unmatched. The CDR3 DNA reads TGTGCCAGCAGCTTAGTGGCAGGGGGGAATCAGCCCCAGCATTTT. Translating gives CASSLVAGGNQPQHF. The full variable domain, its missing parts supplied by reference TRBV7-2 and TRBJ1-5, is GAGVSQSPSNKVTEKGKDVELRCDPISGHTALYWYRQSLGQGLEFLIYFQGNSAPDKSGLPSDRFSAERTGGSVSTLTIQRTQQEDSAVYLCASSLVAGGNQPQHFGDGTRLSIL.

The rearrangement links TRBV5-1 to TRBJ1-4, with 7 bases that match TRBD1. Germline V CDR1 and CDR2: SGHRS, YFSETQ. V gave up 2 bases and J gave up 5 bases; unmatched junction bases: 12. The CDR3 has 17 residues. The CDR3 reads CASSFSWGQIRNEKLFF. The CDR3 DNA reads as TGCGCCAGCAGCTTCTCATGGGGACAGATCAGGAATGAAAAACTGTTTTTT.